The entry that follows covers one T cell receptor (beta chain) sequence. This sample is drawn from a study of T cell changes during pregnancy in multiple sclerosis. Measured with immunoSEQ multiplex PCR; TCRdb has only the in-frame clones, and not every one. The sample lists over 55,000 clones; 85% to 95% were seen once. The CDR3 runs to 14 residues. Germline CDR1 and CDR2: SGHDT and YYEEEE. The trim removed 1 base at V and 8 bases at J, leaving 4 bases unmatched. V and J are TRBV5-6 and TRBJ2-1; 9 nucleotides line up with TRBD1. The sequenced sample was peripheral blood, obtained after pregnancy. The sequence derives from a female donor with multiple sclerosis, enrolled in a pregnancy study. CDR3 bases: TGTGCCAGCAGCTTGTACAGGGGGCCCGATGAGCAGTTCTTC. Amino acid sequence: CASSLYRGPDEQFF.